Sequencing of this TCR beta chain was carried out in a study of CD8 T cells in Susac syndrome. The authors reverse transcribed roughly 0.5 to 1 ug RNA with random hexamers. Multiplex PCR with immunoSEQ amplified the TCR beta CDR3 across 54 Vbeta and 13 Jbeta. TCRdb passed the immunoSEQ multiplex PCR reads through MiXCR, listing each CDR3 protein once. The sample holds 250,000 to 300,000 distinct CDR3 sequences, roughly 81% seen once. CD8+ and CD4+ T cells taken from blood had their TCR beta sequenced. From germline, CDR1 is SGHVS and CDR2 FQNEAQ. Trimming took 5 bases from V and 0 from J; bases not matched to a gene: 7. This CDR3 spans 16 amino acids.

The sequence derives from a human donor with multiple sclerosis. Material: CD8+ T cells from PBMCs. The V and J genes are TRBV7-8 and TRBJ1-3; 7 positions agree with TRBD1. CDR3 region: CASSRYRGPSGNTIYF. In DNA form, the CDR3 reads TGTGCCAGCAGCCGCTACAGGGGCCCCTCTGGAAACACCATATATTTT.